These 10 T cell receptor beta chains originate from one sample sequenced in a study of blood T cells in healthy people across ages. It was with a sample-barcoded 5' primer and a J-beta primer mix that a second PCR of roughly 7 to 12 cycles was run. TCRdb called the 5' RACE reads again in MiXCR, with one record for every CDR3 protein. Altogether about 800,000 distinct CDR3 sequences are present, 58% being singletons, with the ten largest covering 22%. Sequenced sample: blood. These receptors all stem from a man aged 25-45 years in good health.

Details on this clonotype: A much larger clone is a single base away; this may be a read error. CDR3 DNA sequence: TGTGCCAGCGGCTTATCGAGGCAGGGATCCGCCTCTGGGGCCAACGTCCTGACTTTC. This codes for CASGLSRQGSASGANVLTF. The gene calls are TRBV7-2 and TRBJ2-6; a weak D match, TRBD1 (5 bases). The germline V gene encodes CDR1 SGHTA and CDR2 FQGNSA. The CDR3 has 19 amino acids.

The J gene is TRBJ2-7, the V gene TRBV20-1, with 11 positions matching TRBD2. The J call is uncertain, as TRBJ2-5 better fits the DNA end. This CDR3 has 13 amino acids. In germline, CDR1 is DFQATT, CDR2 SNEGSKA (reference sequence). The CDR3 coding sequence is TGCAGTGTTAAGACTAGCGGGACTGAGACCCAGTACTTC. This gives the protein CSVKTSGTETQYF.

This clonotype was seen only a few times. This rearrangement joins TRBV7-2 to TRBJ2-1; a possible D gene is TRBD2 (5 bases). CDR3 length: 14 residues. The germline CDR1 and CDR2 sequences are SGHTA and FQGNSA. V gave up 3 bases and J gave up 4 bases, with 10 bases separating them. CDR3 in DNA: TGTGCCAGCAGCTTCGCCTCGGGATACAATGAGCAGTTCTTC. Translation: CASSFASGYNEQFF.

The chain carries TRBV7-6 and TRBJ2-5; 8 bases map to TRBD1. The CDR3 runs 15 residues. With 5 bases clipped from V and 4 bases from J, the junction kept 9 bases outside the gene matches. Germline V gene sequence: CDR1 SGHVS, CDR2 FNYEAQ. CDR3 sequence: CASSPRDRLGETQYF. The CDR3 nucleotides are TGTGCCAGCAGCCCCCGGGACAGGCTAGGAGAGACCCAGTACTTC.

This clonotype was observed a handful of times. The rearrangement joins TRBV20-1 to TRBJ1-4, with TRBD1 as a possible D gene (5 bases). Germline V CDR1 and CDR2: DFQATT, SNEGSKA (reference sequence). Trimming took 0 bases from V and 7 from J, leaving 18 bases between them. This CDR3 has 16 amino acids. The DNA of the CDR3 is TGCAGTGCTAGAGATTCAGGCGGGGCGGGGATTGAAAAACTGTTTTTT. This codes for CSARDSGGAGIEKLFF.

The chain joins TRBV20-1 to TRBJ1-2; the match to TRBD1 covers 8 bases. The CDR3 spans 13 residues. Germline lookup yields CDR1 DFQATT and CDR2 SNEGSKA (reference sequence). V lost 3 bases and J lost 3; bases outside the gene matches: 3. The CDR3 DNA reads TGCAGTGCTAGGGACAGGGCAGACTATGGCTACACCTTC. Translating it yields CSARDRADYGYTF.

This sequence joins TRBV20-1 and TRBJ1-1, with D possibly TRBD1 on 6 matching bases. The V end lost 1 base, the J end lost 1 base, and 13 bases lay between the germline ends. Germline CDR1 is DFQATT and CDR2 is SNEGSKA (reference sequence). This CDR3 contains 15 residues. In nucleotides, the CDR3 is TGCAGTGCTAGAGTGGGTCGGGACACGAACACTGAAGCTTTCTTT. Protein: CSARVGRDTNTEAFF.

This clonotype came up once. The chain links TRBV4-3 to TRBJ1-2; D unresolved. The CDR3 sequence is 13 residues long. Trimming cost V 0 bases and J 8 bases, with 10 bases left between them. The germline CDR1 and CDR2 sequences are LGHNA and YSLEER. CDR3 coding DNA: TGCGCCAGCAGCCAAGAGCTCCAAGGAGGCTACACCTTC. It specifies CASSQELQGGYTF.

The genes are TRBV27 and TRBJ2-7, with 9 positions matching TRBD1. Per the germline V gene, CDR1 is MNHEY and CDR2 is SMNVEV (reference sequence). Unmatched junction bases numbered 11, after V lost 7 bases and J lost 7 bases. The CDR3 has 14 amino acids. CDR3 bases: TGTGCCAGCATGCCCGGGACAGGGTTTCGGGAGCAGTACTTC. Translation gives CASMPGTGFREQYF.

This clonotype has more than one count but fewer than ten. This rearrangement joins TRBV10-2 to TRBJ2-7, with D perhaps TRBD2 (6 bases). CDR1 is WSHSY and CDR2 is SAAADI in the germline V gene. V was shortened by 4 bases and J by 0 bases, with 16 bases between the two germline ends. The length of the CDR3 is 16 residues. The CDR3 protein is CASSAGTPGGSYEQYF. CDR3 bases: TGCGCCAGCAGTGCCGGGACTCCTGGGGGCTCCTACGAGCAGTACTTC.